These 8 T cell receptor beta chains were all obtained from the same sample, sequenced in a study of cytomegalovirus exposure and HLA in healthy donors. This PCR relied on a set of 60 Vbeta primers and 13 Jbeta primers. The data were produced by immunoSEQ multiplex PCR, yet TCRdb's version contains in-frame clones alone and is incomplete. Of 110,000 to 150,000 clones listed, 77% are singletons. The sequenced material came from PBMCs. The receptor source for this set is a male donor in good health and CMV-seronegative.

The CDR3 loop reads CASSLSWSTGHSPLHF. The CDR3, as DNA: TGTGCCAGCAGCCTATCGTGGTCGACAGGGCACTCACCCCTCCACTTT. The V call is TRBV7-2, the J call TRBJ1-6; 7 nucleotides agree with TRBD1. The V and J ends lost 5 bases and 10 bases, in that order; junction bases with no gene match: 14. There are 16 residues in the CDR3. Germline CDR1 and CDR2: SGHTA and FQGNSA.

The chain employs TRBV30 and TRBJ2-1, with 7 nucleotides matching TRBD2. This CDR3 has 19 residues. The V segment lost 0 bases and the J segment 1 base; nucleotides outside the gene matches: 15. CDR1 and CDR2 (germline): GTSNPN, SVGIG (reference sequence). CDR3 residues: CAWSVFSRPSSGSYNEQFF. CDR3 nucleotides: TGTGCCTGGAGTGTATTCTCCCGACCTTCTAGCGGATCCTACAATGAGCAGTTCTTC.

For the CDR3, the DNA is TGTGCCAGCAGCTTTGGCGGGAGGGAAGGCGGGGAGCTGTTTTTT. This gives the protein CASSFGGREGGELFF. The chain has TRBV5-4 and TRBJ2-2; 9 nucleotides agree with TRBD2. Looked up from germline, CDR1 is SGHNT and CDR2 is YYREEE (reference sequence). The CDR3 length is 15 residues. After removal of 2 bases from V and 7 bases from J, the junction contained 6 bases not matched to a gene.

This chain connects TRBV9 to TRBJ1-1, with D uncertain. This CDR3 spans 12 amino acids. The germline V gene encodes CDR1 SGDLS and CDR2 YYNGEE. V was shortened by 3 bases and J by 3 bases, with 6 bases between the two germline ends. The CDR3: CASSAVDTEAFF. DNA of the CDR3: TGTGCCAGCAGCGCAGTGGACACTGAAGCTTTCTTT. Supplemented by reference TRBV9 and TRBJ1-1, the full variable domain reads DSGVTQTPKHLITATGQRVTLRCSPRSGDLSVYWYQQSLDQGLQFLIQYYNGEERAKGNILERFSAQQFPDLHSELNLSSLELGDSALYFCASSAVDTEAFFGQGTRLTVV.

CDR3 DNA sequence: TGCGCCAGCCGGGACAAACCCAATCAGCCCCAGCATTTT. It codes for CASRDKPNQPQHF. The chain uses TRBV5-1 and TRBJ1-5, with D possibly TRBD1 on 6 matching bases. V was shortened by 7 bases and J by 3 bases, with 11 bases between the two germline ends. The CDR3 loop spans 13 amino acids. Germline CDR1 and CDR2: SGHRS and YFSETQ. Variable domain in full (rest from reference TRBV5-1 and TRBJ1-5): KAGVTQTPRYLIKTRGQQVTLSCSPISGHRSVSWYQQTPGQGLQFLFEYFSETQRNKGNFPGRFSGRQFSNSRSEMNVSTLELGDSALYLCASRDKPNQPQHFGDGTRLSIL.

The chain is built from TRBV4-2 and TRBJ1-1; D uncertain. CDR1 is LGHNA, CDR2 YNFKEQ, per germline. The CDR3 totals 15 residues. Trimming took 5 bases from V and 7 from J, leaving 20 bases between them. CDR3 region: CASSSSPAGEVEAFF. The CDR3 nucleotides are TGTGCCAGCAGCTCCTCCCCAGCGGGCGAGGTTGAAGCTTTCTTT.

In this sample, this clone turned up a few times. The chain recombines TRBV4-2 with TRBJ2-3; 9 bases line up with TRBD1. CDR3 length: 17 residues. Germline CDR1 LGHNA, CDR2 YNFKEQ. V lost 3 bases, J lost 4 bases, and 11 bases stayed unmatched. The CDR3, as DNA: TGTGCCAGCAGCCAGACTAATACAGGGGGCGGCGCAGATACGCAGTATTTT. Its protein product is CASSQTNTGGGADTQYF.

V usage is TRBV4-1 and J usage is TRBJ1-1, with a tentative D call TRBD1 (5 bases). The CDR3 is 19 residues long. V was shortened by 1 base and J by 8 bases, with 29 bases between the two germline ends. Germline CDR1 is MGHRA and CDR2 is YSYEKL. This CDR3 is CASSQVSKRGGNKPTEAFF. The DNA of the CDR3 is TGCGCCAGCAGCCAAGTGTCAAAGAGGGGAGGTAACAAACCCACCGAAGCTTTCTTT.